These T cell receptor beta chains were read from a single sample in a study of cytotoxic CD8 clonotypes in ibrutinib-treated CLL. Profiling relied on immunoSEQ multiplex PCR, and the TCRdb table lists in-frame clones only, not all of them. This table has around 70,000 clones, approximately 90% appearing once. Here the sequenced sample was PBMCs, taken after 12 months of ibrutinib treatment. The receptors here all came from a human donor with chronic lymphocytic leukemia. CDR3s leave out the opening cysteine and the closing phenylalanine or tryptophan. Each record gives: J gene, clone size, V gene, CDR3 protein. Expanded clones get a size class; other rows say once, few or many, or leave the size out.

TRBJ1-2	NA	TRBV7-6	ASSLPGGYYGYT
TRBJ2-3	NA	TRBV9	ASSAPRLAPQTDTQY
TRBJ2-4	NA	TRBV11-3	ASSQGGGLVFQY
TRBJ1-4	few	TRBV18	ASFLTGKNEKLF
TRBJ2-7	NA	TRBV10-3	AIKDTLSPYEQY
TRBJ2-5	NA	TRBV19	ASSSDWQETQY
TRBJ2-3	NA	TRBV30	AWTHHPSLAGFWDADTQY
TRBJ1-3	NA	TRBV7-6	ASSGVNSGNTIY
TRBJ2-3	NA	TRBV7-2	ASSIELAGTDTQY
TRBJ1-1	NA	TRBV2	ASIRMSGRNTEAF
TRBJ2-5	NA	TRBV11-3	ASSPGEAAQETQY
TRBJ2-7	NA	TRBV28	ASSFSVNPYEQY
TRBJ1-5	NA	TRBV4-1	ASSQEYRQTFQPQH
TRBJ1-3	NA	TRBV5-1	ASSPRGAGNTIY
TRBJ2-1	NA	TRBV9	ASSVSPTSGSSIRSYNEQF
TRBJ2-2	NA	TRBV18	ASSPATNTGELF
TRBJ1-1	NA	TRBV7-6	ASSLEVKGTEAF
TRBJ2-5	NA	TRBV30	GLQQGTLEETQY
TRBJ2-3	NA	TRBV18	ASSRTGTGDTDTQY
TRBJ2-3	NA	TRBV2	ASREIEDTQY
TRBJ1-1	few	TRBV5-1	ASSLDGQTHTEAF
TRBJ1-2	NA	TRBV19	ASSSRQGNGYT
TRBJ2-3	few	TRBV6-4	ASSDSGRAQDTQY
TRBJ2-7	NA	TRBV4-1	ASSRTSMGEDAYEQY
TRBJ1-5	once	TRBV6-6	ASSPGTGGNQPQH
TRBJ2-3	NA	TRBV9	ASSVAYSASTDTQY
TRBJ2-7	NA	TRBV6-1	ASSERARAAEQY
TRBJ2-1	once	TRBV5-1	ASSWTGDDEQF
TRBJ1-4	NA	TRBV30	AWSRTGANEKLF
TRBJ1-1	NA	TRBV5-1	ASSSLDSRIAF
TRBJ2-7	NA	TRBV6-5	ASSYSEGTSGGQQY
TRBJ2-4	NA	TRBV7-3	ASSSSTGGRNIQY
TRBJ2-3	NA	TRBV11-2	ASSLGHRGADTQY
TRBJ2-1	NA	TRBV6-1	ASRSSANLHNEQF
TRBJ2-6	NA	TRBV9	ASSVVGDGANVLT
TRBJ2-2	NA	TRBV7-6	ASSLERTSGTGELF
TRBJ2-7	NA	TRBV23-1	ASSQFHEQY
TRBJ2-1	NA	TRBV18	ASSTPTGWNEQF
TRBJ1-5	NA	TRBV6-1	ASRTGDSEPQH
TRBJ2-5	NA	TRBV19	ASTGNREETQY
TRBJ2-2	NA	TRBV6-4	ASSDSGHTNTGELF
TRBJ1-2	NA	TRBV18	ASSPPGGGAGSYGYT